This T cell receptor (beta chain) was documented in a study of blood T cell repertoires in COVID-19. Study overall: The United States, Italy and Spain provided the acute and convalescent COVID-19 samples.

Using immunoSEQ multiplex PCR, the repertoire was profiled, and TCRdb retains in-frame clones only, with some absent. The data contain hundreds of thousands of clones, about 88% of them seen just once; the ten biggest clones take up roughly 14%. Germline values: CDR1 SNHLY, CDR2 FYNNEI. J was trimmed by 8 bases and V by 3 bases; bases with no gene match: 9. This CDR3 has 15 amino acids. The sequence was collected from a woman aged 70-85 years with COVID-19, enrolled during active disease. The rearrangement uses TRBV2 and TRBJ2-1; the match to TRBD2 covers 8 bases. The sample was peripheral blood. The CDR3 sequence is CASSDGLTGGDEQFF. CDR3 sequence (DNA): TGTGCCAGCAGTGACGGCTTAACGGGAGGGGATGAGCAGTTCTTC.